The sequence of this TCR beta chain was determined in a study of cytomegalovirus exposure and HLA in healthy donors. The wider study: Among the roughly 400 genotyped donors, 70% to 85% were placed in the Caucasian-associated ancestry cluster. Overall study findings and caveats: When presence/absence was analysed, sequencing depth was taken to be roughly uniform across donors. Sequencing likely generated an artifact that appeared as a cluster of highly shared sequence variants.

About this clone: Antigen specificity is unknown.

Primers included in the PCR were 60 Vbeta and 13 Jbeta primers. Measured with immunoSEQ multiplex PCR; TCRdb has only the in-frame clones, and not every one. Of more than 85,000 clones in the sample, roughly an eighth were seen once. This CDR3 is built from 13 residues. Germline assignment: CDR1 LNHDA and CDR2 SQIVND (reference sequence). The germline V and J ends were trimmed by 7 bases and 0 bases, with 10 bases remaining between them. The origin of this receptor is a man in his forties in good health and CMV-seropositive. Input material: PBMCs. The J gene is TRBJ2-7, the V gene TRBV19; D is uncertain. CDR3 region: CASKAGNSYEQYF. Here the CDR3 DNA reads TGTGCCAGTAAGGCAGGTAACTCCTACGAGCAGTACTTC.